The source of this T cell receptor beta chain is a study of CD8 T cells in Susac syndrome. Looking at the study overall: Intravenous immunoglobulin alone or corticosteroids were being given to patients with Susac syndrome at blood draw, unless they were therapy-naive.

Comments on this clonotype: The antigen remains unidentified.

Random-hexamer reverse transcription was applied to about 0.45 to 1 ug RNA. Across 54 Vbeta and 13 Jbeta, immunoSEQ multiplex PCR amplified TCR beta CDR3. One entry per CDR3 protein, called by TCRdb with MiXCR from the immunoSEQ multiplex PCR reads. The data hold 150,000 to 200,000 distinct CDR3 sequences, with 94% observed a single time. Sequencing of TCR beta was undertaken in CD8+ and CD4+ T cells derived from blood. From germline, CDR1 is KGHSH and CDR2 LQKENI. The CDR3 is 16 amino acids. After removal of 2 bases from V and 1 base from J, the junction contained 7 bases not matched to a gene. Study-wide results and caveats: It was acknowledged by the study that relatively few individuals were included in its TCR sequencing and HLA analysis.

Sequencing was carried out using CD4+ T cells from PBMCs. The chain has TRBV18 and TRBJ1-1, with 7 bases lining up with TRBD1. The TCR sequence derives from a human donor with Susac syndrome. The chain's CDR3 is CASSPGAGGSNTEAFF. CDR3 DNA: TGTGCCAGCTCACCAGGGGCAGGGGGATCGAACACTGAAGCTTTCTTT.